This TCR beta chain derives from a study of Ad26.COV2.S vaccination and SARS-CoV-2 variants. About the research overall: COV1001, an Ad26.COV2.S trial, supplied this vaccine-arm donor.

The study's findings and limits: Placebo recipients trailed vaccine recipients in spike-specific TCR breadth.

Treatment described: 19 received Ad26.COV2.S at low or high dose, single or two shots; five or six received placebo; per-sample allocation not given. Collection of samples fell on day 63 after the first vaccine or placebo injection. Boston hosted the donor, who was an adult aged 18-55 years. The shot given was an Ad26 vector that makes Wuhan-strain SARS-CoV-2 spike. The ends were cut back, 7 bases at V and 0 bases at J, with 19 bases in the middle. This CDR3 has 16 residues. From germline, CDR1 is LGHNA and CDR2 YSLEER. Assay used: immunoSEQ multiplex PCR; TCRdb lists only in-frame clones, some missing. The data contain about 440,000 clones, less than 95% of them singletons. Details on this clone: Its antigen is not known.

The receptor was isolated from a person aged 18-65 years who received the Ad26.COV2.S COVID-19 vaccine or a placebo. The sequencing here drew on peripheral blood, taken in a trial of Ad26.COV2.S vaccine versus placebo. The chain combines TRBV4-3 with TRBJ2-7, with a weak D call TRBD1 (6 bases). The CDR3 DNA sequence: TGCGCCAGCATCGAACAGGGAAGGGTCCTCTCCTACGAGCAGTACTTC. Encoded protein: CASIEQGRVLSYEQYF.